This TCR beta chain was captured in a study of cytomegalovirus exposure and HLA in healthy donors. This CDR3 region has 17 residues. Trimming took off 1 base at V and 3 bases at J, with 15 bases between the two ends. Germline V lookup: CDR1 PRHDT, CDR2 FYEKMQ (reference sequence). The PCR made use of 60 Vbeta and 13 Jbeta primers. Generated by immunoSEQ multiplex PCR, the TCRdb table keeps only in-frame clones and is missing some. The sample contains around 150,000 clones, roughly four fifths of which appear only once. The chain joins TRBV13 to TRBJ2-2, with D tentatively TRBD2 (6 bases). What was sequenced was PBMCs. The TCR originated in a male donor in good health and CMV-seronegative. The CDR3 loop reads CASSLDGRGSDTGELFF. The CDR3 DNA follows: TGTGCCAGCAGCTTAGACGGGAGAGGTAGTGACACCGGGGAGCTGTTTTTT.